This TCR beta chain was sequenced during a study of monozygotic twins with inflammatory bowel disease. Overall study results and limits: By inverse Simpson index, TCRbeta diversity was lower in IBD patients than in healthy co-twins. With others, IBD patients shared fewer clonotypes than healthy twins did, especially with disease activity. What may have added variability to patient repertoires is that immunosuppressive treatments differed.

In regard to this clonotype: Its specificity is unknown.

CDR1 SGHVS and CDR2 FQNEAQ come from the germline V gene. CDR3 length: 17 amino acids. No DNA is given; TCRdb re-called the 5' RACE reads and lists each CDR3 protein once. In all, the sample yields about 300,000 distinct CDR3 sequences. Sequences were obtained from blood. V gene TRBV7-8 combines with J gene TRBJ1-5; TCRdb names TRBD1, which stays unverified in the absence of DNA. This TCR derives from a human donor with ulcerative colitis or Crohn's disease, or a healthy co-twin of an affected twin (not recorded which). CDR3 sequence reads: CASSFQGRGLRNQPQHF.